This T cell receptor beta chain was captured in a study of blood T cells in healthy people across ages. PCR was performed a second time for about 7 to 12 cycles using a sample-barcoded 5' primer and a J-beta primer mix. Template switching added a 12-random-nucleotide identifier to every cDNA molecule. MiXCR was run by TCRdb on the 5' RACE reads, yielding one entry per CDR3 protein. This sample carries 780,000 or so distinct CDR3 sequences, just over 55% of them seen once, and the ten largest clones take 25% to 30%. The CDR3 contains 16 residues. CDR1 and CDR2 (germline): MNHEY, SMNVEV (reference sequence). V was pared by 0 bases and J by 5 bases, with 15 bases between.

Sequenced sample: blood. This rearrangement joins TRBV27 to TRBJ2-3; D possibly corresponds to TRBD1 (5 bases). The TCR was taken from a man in his forties in good health. The CDR3 nucleotides are TGTGCCAGCAGTTTATCGTGGCAGGGTGGAATAGATACGCAGTATTTT. Translation: CASSLSWQGGIDTQYF.